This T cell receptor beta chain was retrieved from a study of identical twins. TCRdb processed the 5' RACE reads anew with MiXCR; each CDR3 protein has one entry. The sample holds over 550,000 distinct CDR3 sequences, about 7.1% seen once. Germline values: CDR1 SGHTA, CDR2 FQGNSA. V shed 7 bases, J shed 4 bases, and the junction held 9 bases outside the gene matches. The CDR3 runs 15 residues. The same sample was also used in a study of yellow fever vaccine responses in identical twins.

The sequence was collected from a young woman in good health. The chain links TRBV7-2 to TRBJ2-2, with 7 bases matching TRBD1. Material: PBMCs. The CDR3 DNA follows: TGTGCCAGCAACGCTCGACAGGGACGCACCGGGGAGCTGTTTTTT. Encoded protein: CASNARQGRTGELFF.